The 5 T cell receptor beta chains below come from one sample, sequenced in a study of vaccination effects on CD4 cells after COVID-19. Cultured cells yielded isolated CD4+ T cells after 10 to 11 days. Each participant was administered two doses of either the BNT162b2 or the mRNA-1273 vaccine. Antigens for these TCRs are unknown. Only in-frame clones appear in the TCRdb table, and some are missing; sequencing was by immunoSEQ multiplex PCR. The sample lists about 66,000 clones; over 75% were seen once. This sample comprised CD4+ T cells from PBMCs cultured without peptide, obtained after COVID-19 vaccination. These receptors were obtained from a human donor who received a COVID-19 vaccine.

In regard to this clone: Given the absence of the conserved phenylalanine or tryptophan at the CDR3 end, a read error is likely. No DNA is shown, since the ends of the CDR3 on it are uncertain; the CDR3 is the one TCRdb lists. V is TRBV6-5 and J is TRBJ1-2. The V gene's germline CDR1 is MNHEY and CDR2 SVGAGI. The CDR3 is 12 residues long, ends included. CDR3 sequence: CASSYNGKDPGG.

The CDR3 loop reads CASSSQWDTQYF. The CDR3 DNA reads TGCGCCAGCAGCTCCCAATGGGATACGCAGTATTTT. The chain couples TRBV5-1 to TRBJ2-3; D is uncertain. V shed 3 bases and J shed 6 bases, with 8 bases lying between them. There are 12 residues in the CDR3. In germline, CDR1 is SGHRS, CDR2 YFSETQ.

This rearrangement joins TRBV9 to TRBJ1-3, with TRBD1 as a possible D gene (5 bases). Germline V lookup: CDR1 SGDLS, CDR2 YYNGEE. The CDR3 loop spans 17 amino acids. Trimming removed 1 base at V and 3 bases at J, with 17 bases between. The CDR3 sequence: CASSVTRRGISGNTIYF. The CDR3 DNA reads as TGTGCCAGCAGCGTAACCAGGCGGGGGATTAGTGGAAACACCATATATTTT.

The chain couples TRBV7-2 to TRBJ1-2, with TRBD1 as a possible D gene (5 bases). The V end was cut by 4 bases, the J end by 2 bases, with 14 bases between. Germline CDR1 and CDR2: SGHTA and FQGNSA. CDR3 length equals 15 residues. The CDR3 DNA sequence: TGTGCCAGCAGCTCCTCACCCGGGGGAAACTATGGCTACACCTTC. Translation: CASSSSPGGNYGYTF.

The rearrangement uses TRBV6-5 and TRBJ1-6; TRBD1 aligns across 7 bases. Germline V CDR1 and CDR2: MNHEY, SVGAGI. V shed 9 bases, J shed 8 bases, and the junction held 7 bases outside the gene matches. The CDR3 sequence is 13 residues long. This CDR3 is CASSRDSYSPLHF. In nucleotides, the CDR3 is TGTGCCAGTAGCAGGGACAGTTATTCACCCCTCCACTTT.